This entry features one T cell receptor beta chain sequence. Germline V gives CDR1 LGHNT, CDR2 FRNRAP. The V end was cut by 3 bases, the J end by 0 bases, with 11 bases between. CDR3 length equals 16 residues. TCRdb processed the PCR reads anew with MiXCR; each CDR3 protein has one entry. Of approximately 630,000 distinct CDR3 sequences in the sample, 25% were seen once. The sample originates from a study of molecular identifiers for immune sequencing clone quantification. Sorting selected naive CD8 T cells with a CD8+CD4-CCR7+CD45RA+ phenotype. The TCR sequence derives from a human donor in good health. Some libraries in this study had Jurkat cell RNA spiked in. The sequenced sample was naive CD8+ T cells from blood, with Jurkat cell RNA spiked in. The subset denotes: FACS-sorted CD8+CD4-CCR7+CD45RA+ naive T cells. The gene calls are TRBV12-5 and TRBJ2-2; TRBD2 is a possible D gene (5 bases). The CDR3: CASGFRTETNTGELFF. CDR3 in DNA: TGTGCTAGTGGTTTCAGGACTGAAACGAACACCGGGGAGCTGTTTTTT.